The 20 T cell receptor beta chains presented below share a single source sample, sequenced in a study of T-cell reconstitution after alpha-beta-depleted transplantation in children. Unique molecular identifiers tagged the TCRbeta library. TCRdb ran MiXCR on the PCR reads and lists one entry per CDR3 protein. The data contain 450,000 to 600,000 distinct CDR3 sequences, about 10% of them singletons. The starting material was PBMCs, obtained before TCRalphabeta/CD19-depleted stem cell transplant. The receptor source for this set is a child between 2 and 9 years old with inherited bone marrow failure, due to receive a stem cell transplant.

As concerns this clonotype: This may arise from a read error, as a much more abundant clone is one base away. The rearrangement joins TRBV28 to TRBJ2-1; tentatively, D is TRBD2 (5 bases). Germline lookup yields CDR1 MDHEN and CDR2 SYDVKM. V was trimmed by 2 bases and J by 0 bases, leaving 11 bases between them. CDR3 length: 16 residues. In DNA form, the CDR3 reads TGTGCCAGCAGTTTAGCTACCCGGGACTCCTACAATGAGCAGTTCTTC. Protein sequence: CASSLATRDSYNEQFF.

This clonotype turned up a few times. The chain recombines TRBV7-9 with TRBJ2-2; D is unclear. CDR1 is SEHNR, CDR2 FQNEAQ, per germline (reference sequence). Between the trimmed V and J ends, which lost 3 bases and 7 bases, there was a span of 12 bases. This CDR3 has 14 amino acids. The CDR3 DNA follows: TGTGCCAGCAGCTTCGAGATACCGGGCGGGGAGCTGTTTTTT. Its protein product is CASSFEIPGGELFF.

This clonotype came up many times. CDR3 sequence (DNA): TGTGCCAGCAGTCCGTTCCGGGAGGGCAATGAGCAGTTCTTC. It specifies CASSPFREGNEQFF. V is TRBV6-2 or TRBV6-3 and J is TRBJ2-1; 8 bases match TRBD2. The CDR3 has 14 amino acids. The V gene end was trimmed by 5 bases and the J gene end by 6 bases; junction bases not matched to a gene: 6. CDR1 and CDR2 from the germline V gene are MNHEY and SVGEGT.

This clonotype was found many times. The V call is TRBV25-1, the J call TRBJ2-3, with TRBD2 matching over 7 bases. Germline V gene data show CDR1 as MGHDK and CDR2 as SYGVNS. The junction had 6 bases not matched to a gene; V was cut back by 1 base and J by 2 bases. There are 16 residues in the CDR3. This CDR3 reads CASSEWSGGNTDTQYF. CDR3 in DNA: TGTGCCAGCAGTGAATGGTCCGGGGGGAACACAGATACGCAGTATTTT.

This clonotype has a count of ten or more. The V call is TRBV5-1, the J call TRBJ2-3; 8 bases map to TRBD2. The CDR3 contains 16 residues. V shed 0 bases, J shed 1 base, and the junction held 4 bases outside the gene matches. Germline lookup yields CDR1 SGHRS and CDR2 YFSETQ. CDR3 residues: CASSLVVAGRTDTQYF. For the CDR3, the DNA is TGCGCCAGCAGCTTGGTGGTAGCGGGACGCACAGATACGCAGTATTTT.

The rearrangement links TRBV7-8 to TRBJ2-5, with 13 bases that match TRBD2. The CDR3 has 17 amino acids. J gave up 5 bases and V 1 base, and 7 bases lay outside the gene matches. Germline CDR1 and CDR2: SGHVS and FQNEAQ. The CDR3 spells CASSLGGLAGVVETQYF. In DNA form, the CDR3 reads TGTGCCAGCAGCTTAGGTGGACTAGCGGGAGTCGTGGAGACCCAGTACTTC. Full variable domain (outside the CDR3, taken from reference TRBV7-8 and TRBJ2-5): GAGVSQSPRYKVAKRGQDVALRCDPISGHVSLFWYQQALGQGPEFLTYFQNEAQLDKSGLPSDRFFAERPEGSVSTLKIQRTQQEDSAVYLCASSLGGLAGVVETQYFGPGTRLLVL.

This clonotype came up many times. V is TRBV5-1 and J is TRBJ2-1; D is possibly TRBD1 or TRBD2 (7 bases each). There are 13 residues in the CDR3. V lost 7 bases to trimming and J lost 7 bases, with 15 bases between them. Germline values: CDR1 SGHRS, CDR2 YFSETQ. The CDR3 here is CASGMQGGNEQFF. The CDR3 DNA follows: TGCGCCAGCGGCATGCAGGGGGGGAATGAGCAGTTCTTC. Full variable domain (rest looked up from reference TRBV5-1 and TRBJ2-1): KAGVTQTPRYLIKTRGQQVTLSCSPISGHRSVSWYQQTPGQGLQFLFEYFSETQRNKGNFPGRFSGRQFSNSRSEMNVSTLELGDSALYLCASGMQGGNEQFFGPGTRLTVL.

This clonotype was observed a few times. The rearrangement joins TRBV19 to TRBJ2-3, with no clear D. Between the trimmed V and J ends, which lost 4 bases and 2 bases, there was a span of 10 bases. Germline V lookup: CDR1 LNHDA, CDR2 SQIVND (reference sequence). CDR3 length: 14 residues. The CDR3 coding sequence is TGTGCCAGTAGTACCGAAACCAACACAGATACGCAGTATTTT. Protein sequence: CASSTETNTDTQYF.

This clonotype was recorded at least ten times. The chain is built from TRBV7-2 and TRBJ2-5, with D possibly TRBD2 on 5 matching bases. Trimming left V 0 bases short and J 5 bases short, with 19 bases between. Germline V gives CDR1 SGHTA, CDR2 FQGNSA. The CDR3 is made up of 17 amino acids. CDR3 nucleotides: TGTGCCAGCAGCTTAGCGTACCCCCTAGCTGCCGGCGAGACCCAGTACTTC. Its protein product is CASSLAYPLAAGETQYF.

This clonotype was picked up a small number of times. The CDR3 nucleotides are TGTGCCAGCAGCTTATGGGGACTAGCGGGACGCACCGGGGAGCTGTTTTTT. This codes for CASSLWGLAGRTGELFF. The chain has TRBV7-2 and TRBJ2-2, with TRBD2 matching 13 bases. The CDR3 extends over 17 amino acids. From germline, CDR1 is SGHTA and CDR2 FQGNSA. V dropped 2 bases and J dropped 4; count of bases not matched to a gene: 4.

V is TRBV3-1 and J is TRBJ2-5, with unresolved D. The germline CDR1 and CDR2 sequences are LGHDT and YNNKEL (reference sequence). The CDR3 is 15 amino acids. Trimming removed 2 bases at V and 7 bases at J, with 17 bases between. The CDR3 loop reads CASSQMAANTLTQYF. The CDR3 nucleotides read TGTGCCAGCAGCCAAATGGCTGCCAACACTTTGACCCAGTACTTC.

This clonotype was seen more than once but under ten times. This rearrangement joins TRBV4-1 to TRBJ2-7; D tentatively reads TRBD1 or TRBD2 (8 bases each). This CDR3 has 17 residues. V dropped 4 bases and J dropped 2 bases, with 21 bases sitting between them. Germline V lookup: CDR1 MGHRA, CDR2 YSYEKL. This CDR3 is CASSPKAGDRGAYEQYF. As DNA, the CDR3 is TGCGCCAGCAGCCCTAAAGCGGGAGACAGGGGCGCCTACGAGCAGTACTTC.

The chain links TRBV18 to TRBJ2-7; 10 positions match TRBD2. Germline lookup yields CDR1 KGHSH and CDR2 LQKENI. Trimming cost V 0 bases and J 2 bases; bases outside gene matches: 1. The CDR3 is made up of 15 amino acids. In nucleotides, the CDR3 is TGTGCCAGCTCACCACCAGCGGGAGGGCCCTACGAGCAGTACTTC. It specifies CASSPPAGGPYEQYF.

This chain connects TRBV4-3 to TRBJ2-7, with D unresolved. CDR1 is LGHNA and CDR2 is YSLEER in the germline V gene. The CDR3 covers 16 residues. V was pared by 0 bases and J by 1 base, with 13 bases between. CDR3 sequence (DNA): TGCGCCAGCAGCCAAGATATGGCCGGTGGGTCCTACGAGCAGTACTTC. Translated, it gives CASSQDMAGGSYEQYF.

This clonotype was observed at least ten times. V and J are TRBV27 and TRBJ1-5; no firm D call. Trimming cost V 3 bases and J 4 bases, with 7 bases left between them. The germline gives CDR1 MNHEY, CDR2 SMNVEV (reference sequence). The CDR3 runs 13 residues. This CDR3 is CASSLFWNQPQHF. In nucleotides, the CDR3 is TGTGCCAGCAGTTTGTTCTGGAATCAGCCCCAGCATTTT.

This clonotype was seen at least ten times. This chain uses TRBV27 with TRBJ1-1; 7 bases are a match to TRBD1. CDR3 size: 15 residues. Germline CDR1 reads MNHEY; CDR2 reads SMNVEV (reference sequence). With V trimmed by 0 bases and J by 4 bases, 5 bases remained unmatched. DNA for the CDR3: TGTGCCAGCAGTTTATCCGTCAGGGGGGGCACTGAAGCTTTCTTT. Translated: CASSLSVRGGTEAFF.

This clonotype was seen repeatedly, ten times or more. The chain is built from TRBV6-2 or TRBV6-3 and TRBJ2-7; no firm D call. With 0 bases removed from V and 0 bases from J, the gap between germline ends came to 9 bases. The CDR3 length is 15 residues. The germline V gene encodes CDR1 MNHEY and CDR2 SVGEGT. The CDR3 DNA sequence: TGTGCCAGCAGTTACTCCGCACAGAGCTCCTACGAGCAGTACTTC. It translates to CASSYSAQSSYEQYF.

This chain joins TRBV7-9 and TRBJ2-5, with 8 nucleotides matching TRBD1. The junction had 10 bases not matched to a gene; V was cut back by 5 bases and J by 5 bases. The CDR3 runs 15 residues. Germline values: CDR1 SEHNR, CDR2 FQNEAQ (reference sequence). The CDR3 region has the DNA TGTGCCAGCAGCCAACGGACAGGGAATAGGGAGACCCAGTACTTC. Translated, it gives CASSQRTGNRETQYF.

Turning to this clonotype: This clone may be a read error of a much larger clone one base away. V is TRBV29-1 and J is TRBJ2-7; 10 positions agree with TRBD2. The germline V gene has CDR1 SQVTM and CDR2 ANQGSEA. The trim removed 5 bases at V and 0 bases at J, leaving 4 bases unmatched. The CDR3 has 14 residues. CDR3 nucleotides: TGCAGCGTTCCTTTAGCGGGAGGCTCCTACGAGCAGTACTTC. Translating gives CSVPLAGGSYEQYF.

Worth noting for this clonotype: This may be a read error, as it is one base from a much larger clone. The rearrangement joins TRBV7-2 to TRBJ1-2; D gene ambiguous. The CDR3 contains 13 residues. Germline CDR1 reads SGHTA; CDR2 reads FQGNSA. CDR3 sequence (DNA): TGTGCCAGCACCGCGGGATTTAACTATGGCTACGCCTTC. This sequence encodes CASTAGFNYGYAF.